A selection of T cell receptor beta chains follows, all from one sample in a study of cytomegalovirus exposure and HLA in healthy donors. Assay: immunoSEQ multiplex PCR; the TCRdb copy retains only in-frame clones and omits some. The sample lists roughly 140,000 clones, around 75% occurring once. The sample consisted of PBMCs. These receptors came from a human donor in good health. Each CDR3 is given with its conserved first and last residue. The D gene is left open where the match is weak. Expanded clones are given a class, and other clones once, few, many or no size at all.

CASSLLQDTDTQYF	TGTGCCAGCAGCTTGCTCCAGGACACAGATACGCAGTATTTT	TRBJ2-3	TRBV5-6	NA	few
CASSTGTGIDTEAFF	TGTGCCAGTAGTACTGGGACAGGGATCGACACTGAAGCTTTCTTT	TRBJ1-1	TRBV19	TRBD1	NA
CASSLLHGTPGYTF	TGTGCCAGCAGCCTTCTCCACGGGACTCCTGGCTACACCTTC	TRBJ1-2	TRBV14	NA	once
CASSEARQGSAFF	TGTGCCAGCAGTGAAGCCCGACAGGGTTCGGCTTTCTTT	TRBJ1-1	TRBV6-1	TRBD1	NA
CASSDSSYEQYF	TGTGCCAGCAGCGACAGCTCCTACGAGCAGTACTTC	TRBJ2-7	TRBV7-9	NA	NA
CASCAQGWGGEAFF	TGTGCCAGCTGCGCTCAGGGGTGGGGCGGCGAAGCTTTCTTT	TRBJ1-1	TRBV27	NA	NA
CASSPGTWAYEQYF	TGTGCCAGCAGTCCCGGGACTTGGGCTTACGAGCAGTACTTC	TRBJ2-7	TRBV27	NA	once
CAISEEDRPQHF	TGTGCCATCAGTGAGGAGGACAGACCCCAGCATTTT	TRBJ1-5	TRBV10-3	NA	NA
CASIQRRASPPSEQYF	TGTGCCAGCATCCAGCGGCGGGCGTCCCCCCCTTCCGAGCAGTACTTC	TRBJ2-7	TRBV28	NA	NA
CASSPTEAYEQYF	TGTGCCAGCAGCCCCACCGAGGCATACGAGCAGTACTTC	TRBJ2-7	TRBV7-9	NA	NA